This T cell receptor beta chain was retrieved from a study of T cell responses to AZD1222 COVID-19 vaccine. The table came from immunoSEQ multiplex PCR; TCRdb's copy has only in-frame clones and leaves some out. The sample holds over 150,000 clones; less than 95% are singletons and the top ten take 2.5% to 3%. In regard to this clone: The antigen is unknown.

Study-level findings and limits: Every sample of the repertoires postdated the peak T cell response. White British ancestry dominated among donors, who included more females, and clonal diversity was possibly underestimated.

The source of this sequence is an adult in good health. The sequencing used peripheral blood, collected on day 0 of AZD1222 vaccination.

The CDR3, as DNA: TGTGCCAGTAGTATGGTACCCCTACGGAGGGACACTGAAGCTTTCTTT. It yields the protein CASSMVPLRRDTEAFF. The rearrangement uses TRBV19 and TRBJ1-1; D is ambiguous. Per germline, CDR1 LNHDA and CDR2 SQIVND (reference sequence). The V and J ends lost 3 bases and 3 bases respectively, with 17 bases between them. The CDR3 runs to 16 residues.